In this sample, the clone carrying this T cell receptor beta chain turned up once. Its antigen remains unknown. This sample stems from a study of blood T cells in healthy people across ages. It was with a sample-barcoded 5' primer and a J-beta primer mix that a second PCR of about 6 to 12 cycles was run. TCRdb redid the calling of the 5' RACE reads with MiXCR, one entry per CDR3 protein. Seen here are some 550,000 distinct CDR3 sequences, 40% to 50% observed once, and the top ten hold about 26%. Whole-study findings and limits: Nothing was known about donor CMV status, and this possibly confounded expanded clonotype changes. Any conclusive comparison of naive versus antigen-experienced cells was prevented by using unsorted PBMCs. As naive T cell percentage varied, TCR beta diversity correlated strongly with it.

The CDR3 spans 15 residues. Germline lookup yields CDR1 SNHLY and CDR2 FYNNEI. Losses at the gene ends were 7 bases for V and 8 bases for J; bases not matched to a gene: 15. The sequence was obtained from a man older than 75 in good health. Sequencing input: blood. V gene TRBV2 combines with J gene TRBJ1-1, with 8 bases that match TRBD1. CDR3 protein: CASTPPQGARSEAFF. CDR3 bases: TGTGCCAGCACCCCACCCCAGGGGGCGCGATCCGAAGCTTTCTTT.